This note documents a single T cell receptor beta chain sequence. The germline gives CDR1 SGHAT, CDR2 FQNNGV. V was pared by 2 bases and J by 2 bases, with 15 bases between. The CDR3 contains 17 residues. The entry originates in a study of blood T cell repertoires in COVID-19. Study overall: The analysed material was cDNA or gDNA that came from T cells, B-cell-depleted T cells, or PBMCs.

The repertoire was sequenced with immunoSEQ multiplex PCR; TCRdb's copy has only in-frame clones and lacks some. The repertoire holds about 370,000 clones, with just under 90% as singletons. Membership in each cohort depended on participant-reported clinical history. Material for sequencing was PBMCs or T cells enriched from blood (not recorded which). The sequence was obtained from a woman aged 25-40 years who had recovered from COVID-19. This sequence joins TRBV11-2 and TRBJ1-4, with D tentatively TRBD1 (6 bases). The CDR3, as DNA: TGTGCCAGCAGCTTAAACCTACAGGGCCCTACTAATGAAAAACTGTTTTTT. Its translation: CASSLNLQGPTNEKLFF.